This is a list of T cell receptor beta chains from one sample in a study of regulatory T cells in long-lasting Graves disease. TCRdb re-called the multiplex PCR reads through MiXCR, storing one row per CDR3 protein. Of hundreds of thousands of distinct CDR3 sequences listed, approximately 15% are singletons. The data were also submitted as part of a second study, on T cells in Graves' hyperthyroidism and ophthalmopathy.

The sequenced sample was peripheral blood mononuclear cells (PBMCs), obtained at new diagnosis, from a patient treated with antithyroid drugs. These TCRs come from a man aged 30 to 45 with Graves disease. Each CDR3 is given with its conserved first and last residue. Each record gives: J gene, D gene, clone size, V gene, CDR3 protein, CDR3 DNA. D genes are given only for firm matches. Some rows mark clone size as missing; the rest say once, few, many or name a class of expanded clone.

TRBJ2-7,-,many,TRBV5-8,CASSAGTHPSYEQYF,TGTGCCAGCAGCGCCGGGACACATCCCTCCTACGAGCAGTACTTC
TRBJ2-7,TRBD2,few,TRBV18,CASSPTSGYGTYEQYF,TGTGCCAGCTCCCCAACTAGCGGGTACGGGACCTACGAGCAGTACTTC
TRBJ2-7,-,few,TRBV7-9,CASTELGFEQYF,TGTGCCTCGACCGAGCTGGGGTTTGAGCAGTACTTC
TRBJ1-4,-,many,TRBV6-5,CASSSDKRDEKLFF,TGTGCCAGCAGTTCTGATAAACGGGATGAAAAACTGTTTTTT
TRBJ2-3,-,many,TRBV7-8,CASSPLTLGPTDTQYF,TGTGCCAGCAGCCCCTTGACTCTAGGGCCGACAGATACGCAGTATTTT
TRBJ2-1,TRBD2,many,TRBV6-1,CASGGGSVYNEQFF,TGTGCCAGCGGTGGCGGGAGTGTCTACAATGAGCAGTTCTTC
TRBJ2-7,-,many,TRBV7-9,CASSPRLAASGEQYF,TGTGCCAGCAGCCCTCGATTAGCGGCCTCGGGCGAGCAGTACTTC
TRBJ2-1,TRBD1,-,TRBV19,CASSPTGDKQFF,TGTGCCAGTAGTCCAACAGGGGATAAGCAGTTCTTC
TRBJ2-1,TRBD2,many,TRBV12-3/TRBV12-4,CASRLAGYYNEQFF,TGTGCCAGCAGGTTAGCGGGATACTACAATGAGCAGTTCTTC
TRBJ1-5,TRBD1,many,TRBV27,CASSLLGGNNQPQHF,TGTGCCAGCAGTTTACTAGGGGGCAACAATCAGCCCCAGCATTTT
TRBJ2-7,-,many,TRBV20-1,CSATPRTGRFEQYF,TGCAGTGCTACCCCCCGGACTGGCCGTTTCGAGCAGTACTTC
TRBJ2-1,TRBD2,many,TRBV20-1,CSARLAGVSNEQFF,TGCAGTGCTAGACTAGCGGGAGTTTCCAATGAGCAGTTCTTC
TRBJ2-4,-,many,TRBV2,CASSEPDGIKNIQYF,TGTGCCAGCAGTGAACCCGACGGCATCAAAAACATTCAGTACTTC
TRBJ2-3,TRBD2,-,TRBV12-3/TRBV12-4,CASTRGGRASTDTQYF,TGTGCCAGCACCCGGGGAGGGAGGGCCAGCACAGATACGCAGTATTTT
TRBJ2-7,TRBD2,many,TRBV5-1,CASLDGAGGNEQYF,TGCGCCAGCCTAGATGGGGCGGGAGGAAACGAGCAGTACTTC
TRBJ1-5,TRBD1,many,TRBV12-3/TRBV12-4,CASSSDRDQPQHF,TGTGCCAGCAGCTCTGACAGGGATCAGCCCCAGCATTTT
TRBJ2-5,TRBD1,many,TRBV11-3,CASSSHRDREETQYF,TGTGCCAGCAGCTCCCACCGGGACAGGGAAGAGACCCAGTACTTC
TRBJ1-3,TRBD1,-,TRBV6-1,CASSNDRGADTIYF,TGTGCCAGCAGTAACGACAGGGGGGCGGACACCATATATTTT